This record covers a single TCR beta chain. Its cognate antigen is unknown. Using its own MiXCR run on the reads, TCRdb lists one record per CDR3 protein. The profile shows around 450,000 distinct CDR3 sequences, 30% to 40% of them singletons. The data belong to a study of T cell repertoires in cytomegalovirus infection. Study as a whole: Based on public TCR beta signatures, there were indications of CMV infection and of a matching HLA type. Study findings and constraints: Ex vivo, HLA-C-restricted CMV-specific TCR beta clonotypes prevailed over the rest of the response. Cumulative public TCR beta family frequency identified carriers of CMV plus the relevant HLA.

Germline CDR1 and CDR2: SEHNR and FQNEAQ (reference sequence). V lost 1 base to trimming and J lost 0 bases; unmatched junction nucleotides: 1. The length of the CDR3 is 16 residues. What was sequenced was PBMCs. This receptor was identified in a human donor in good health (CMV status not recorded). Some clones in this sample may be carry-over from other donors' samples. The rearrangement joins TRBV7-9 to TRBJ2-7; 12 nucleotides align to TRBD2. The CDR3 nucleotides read TGTGCCAGCAGCTTAGTGACTAGCGGGGGCTCCTACGAGCAGTACTTC. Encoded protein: CASSLVTSGGSYEQYF. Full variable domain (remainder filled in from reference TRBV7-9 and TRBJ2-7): DTGVSQNPRHKITKRGQNVTFRCDPISEHNRLYWYRQTLGQGPEFLTYFQNEAQLEKSRLLSDRFSAERPKGSFSTLEIQRTEQGDSAMYLCASSLVTSGGSYEQYFGPGTRLTVT.